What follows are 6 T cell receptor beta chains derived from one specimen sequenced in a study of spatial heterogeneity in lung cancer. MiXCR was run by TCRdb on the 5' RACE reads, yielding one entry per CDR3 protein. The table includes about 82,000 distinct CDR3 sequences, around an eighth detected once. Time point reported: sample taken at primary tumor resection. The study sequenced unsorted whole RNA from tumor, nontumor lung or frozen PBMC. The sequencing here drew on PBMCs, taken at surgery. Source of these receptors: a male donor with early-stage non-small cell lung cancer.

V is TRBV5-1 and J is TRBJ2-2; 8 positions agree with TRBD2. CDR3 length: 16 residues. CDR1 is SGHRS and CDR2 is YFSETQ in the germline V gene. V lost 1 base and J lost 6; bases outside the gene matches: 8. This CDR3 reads CASSLTSGPTAGELFF. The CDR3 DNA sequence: TGCGCCAGCAGCTTGACTAGCGGCCCCACGGCCGGGGAGCTGTTTTTT.

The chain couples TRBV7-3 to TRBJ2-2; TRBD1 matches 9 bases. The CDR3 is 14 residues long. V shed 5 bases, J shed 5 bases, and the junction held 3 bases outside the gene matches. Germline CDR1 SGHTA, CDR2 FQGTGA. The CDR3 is CASSRTGVTGELFF. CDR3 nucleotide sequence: TGTGCCAGCAGCCGGACAGGGGTTACCGGGGAGCTGTTTTTT.

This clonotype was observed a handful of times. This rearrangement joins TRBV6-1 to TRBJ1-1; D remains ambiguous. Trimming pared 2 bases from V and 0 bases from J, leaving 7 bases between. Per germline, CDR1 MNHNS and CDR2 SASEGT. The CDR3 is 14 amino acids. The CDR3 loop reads CASSELGVNTEAFF. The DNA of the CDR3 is TGTGCCAGCAGTGAACTGGGAGTGAACACTGAAGCTTTCTTT.

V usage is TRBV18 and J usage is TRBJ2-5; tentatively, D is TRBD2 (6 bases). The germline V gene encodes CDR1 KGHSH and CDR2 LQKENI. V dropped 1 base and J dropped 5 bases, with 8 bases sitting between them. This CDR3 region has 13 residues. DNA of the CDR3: TGTGCCAGCTCACCACGGGACTTGGAGACCCAGTACTTC. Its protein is CASSPRDLETQYF.

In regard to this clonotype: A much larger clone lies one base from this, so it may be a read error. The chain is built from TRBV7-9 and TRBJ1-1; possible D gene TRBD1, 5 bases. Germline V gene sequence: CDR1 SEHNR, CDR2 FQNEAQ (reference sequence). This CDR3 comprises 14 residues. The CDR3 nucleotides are TGTGACAGCAGCCTGTCGACAGCGAACACTGAAGCTTTCTTT. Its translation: CDSSLSTANTEAFF.

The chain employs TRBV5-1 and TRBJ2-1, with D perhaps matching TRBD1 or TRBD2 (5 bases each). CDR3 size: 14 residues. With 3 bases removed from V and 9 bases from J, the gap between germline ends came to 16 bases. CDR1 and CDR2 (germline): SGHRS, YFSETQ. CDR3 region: CASSWGQGGGEQFF. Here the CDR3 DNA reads TGCGCCAGCAGCTGGGGTCAAGGTGGGGGTGAGCAGTTCTTC.